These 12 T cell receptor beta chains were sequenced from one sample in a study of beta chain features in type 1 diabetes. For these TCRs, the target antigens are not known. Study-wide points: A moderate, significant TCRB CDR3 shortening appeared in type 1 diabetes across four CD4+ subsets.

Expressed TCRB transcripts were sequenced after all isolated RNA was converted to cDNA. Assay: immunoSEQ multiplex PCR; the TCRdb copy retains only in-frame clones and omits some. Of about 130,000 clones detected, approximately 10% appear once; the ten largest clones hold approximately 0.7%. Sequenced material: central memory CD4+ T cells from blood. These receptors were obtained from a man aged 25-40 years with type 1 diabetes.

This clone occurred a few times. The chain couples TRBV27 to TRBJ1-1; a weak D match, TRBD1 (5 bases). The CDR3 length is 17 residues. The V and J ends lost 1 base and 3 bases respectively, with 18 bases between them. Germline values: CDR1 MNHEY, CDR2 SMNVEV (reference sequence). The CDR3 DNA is TGTGCCAGCAGTTTATTATCTGAGGCCCGGGGGGACACTGAAGCTTTCTTT. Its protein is CASSLLSEARGDTEAFF.

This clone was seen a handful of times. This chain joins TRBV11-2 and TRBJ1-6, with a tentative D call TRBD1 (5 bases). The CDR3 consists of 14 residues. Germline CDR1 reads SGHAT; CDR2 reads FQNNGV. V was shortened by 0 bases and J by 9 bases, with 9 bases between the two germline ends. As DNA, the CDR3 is TGTGCCAGCAGCTTAGAACAGGCGCGTTCACCCCTCCACTTT. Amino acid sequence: CASSLEQARSPLHF. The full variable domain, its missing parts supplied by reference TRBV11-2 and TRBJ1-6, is EAGVAQSPRYKIIEKRQSVAFWCNPISGHATLYWYQQILGQGPKLLIQFQNNGVVDDSQLPKDRFSAERLKGVDSTLKIQPAKLEDSAVYLCASSLEQARSPLHFGNGTRLTVT.

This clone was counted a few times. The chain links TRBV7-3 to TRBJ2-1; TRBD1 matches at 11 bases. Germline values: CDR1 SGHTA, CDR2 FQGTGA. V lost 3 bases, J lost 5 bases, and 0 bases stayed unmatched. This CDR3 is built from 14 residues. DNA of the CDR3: TGTGCCAGCAGCTTGGACAGGGGGCACAATGAGCAGTTCTTC. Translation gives CASSLDRGHNEQFF.

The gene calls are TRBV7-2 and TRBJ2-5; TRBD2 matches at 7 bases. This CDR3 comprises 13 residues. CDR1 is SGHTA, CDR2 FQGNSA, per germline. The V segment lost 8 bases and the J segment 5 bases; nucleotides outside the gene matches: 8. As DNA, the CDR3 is TGTGCCAGCCTTTTCCAGGGAGGGGAGACCCAGTACTTC. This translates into CASLFQGGETQYF. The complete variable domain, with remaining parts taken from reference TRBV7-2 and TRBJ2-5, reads GAGVSQSPSNKVTEKGKDVELRCDPISGHTALYWYRQSLGQGLEFLIYFQGNSAPDKSGLPSDRFSAERTGGSVSTLTIQRTQQEDSAVYLCASLFQGGETQYFGPGTRLLVL.

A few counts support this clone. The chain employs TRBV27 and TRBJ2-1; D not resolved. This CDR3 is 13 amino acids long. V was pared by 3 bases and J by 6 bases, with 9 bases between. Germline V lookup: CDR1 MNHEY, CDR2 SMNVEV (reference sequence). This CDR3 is CASSFSLSNEQFF. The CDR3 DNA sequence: TGTGCCAGCAGTTTTTCTCTCAGCAATGAGCAGTTCTTC.

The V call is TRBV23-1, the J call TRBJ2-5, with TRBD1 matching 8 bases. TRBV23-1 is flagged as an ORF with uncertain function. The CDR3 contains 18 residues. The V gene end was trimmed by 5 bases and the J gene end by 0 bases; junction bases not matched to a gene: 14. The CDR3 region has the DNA TGCGCCAGCAGTGGGGTTGCAGGGGGCCCATTGTACCAAGAGACCCAGTACTTC. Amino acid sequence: CASSGVAGGPLYQETQYF.

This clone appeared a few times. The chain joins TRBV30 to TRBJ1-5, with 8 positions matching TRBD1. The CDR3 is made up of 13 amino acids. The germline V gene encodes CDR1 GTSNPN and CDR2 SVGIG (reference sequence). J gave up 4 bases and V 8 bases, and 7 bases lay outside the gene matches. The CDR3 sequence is CAADRDENQPQHF. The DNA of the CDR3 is TGTGCCGCGGACAGGGATGAGAATCAGCCCCAGCATTTT.

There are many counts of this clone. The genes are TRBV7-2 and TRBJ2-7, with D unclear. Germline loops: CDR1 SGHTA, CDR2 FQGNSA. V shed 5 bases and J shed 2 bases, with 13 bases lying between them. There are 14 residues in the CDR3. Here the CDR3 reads CASSPYLLAYEQYF. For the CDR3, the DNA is TGTGCCAGCAGCCCATACTTGCTAGCCTACGAGCAGTACTTC.

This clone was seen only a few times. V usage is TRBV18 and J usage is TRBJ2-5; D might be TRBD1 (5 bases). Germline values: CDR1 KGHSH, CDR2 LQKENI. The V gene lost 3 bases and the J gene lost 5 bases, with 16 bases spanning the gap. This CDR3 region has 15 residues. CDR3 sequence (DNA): TGTGCCAGCTCACCTCCAGGGTTGGTGAAGGAGACCCAGTACTTC. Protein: CASSPPGLVKETQYF.

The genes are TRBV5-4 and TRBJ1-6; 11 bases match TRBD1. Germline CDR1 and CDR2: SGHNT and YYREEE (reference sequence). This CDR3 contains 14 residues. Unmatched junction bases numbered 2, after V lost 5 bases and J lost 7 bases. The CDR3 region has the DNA TGTGCCAGCAGTAGGGACAGGGGGAATTCACCCCTCCACTTT. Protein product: CASSRDRGNSPLHF.

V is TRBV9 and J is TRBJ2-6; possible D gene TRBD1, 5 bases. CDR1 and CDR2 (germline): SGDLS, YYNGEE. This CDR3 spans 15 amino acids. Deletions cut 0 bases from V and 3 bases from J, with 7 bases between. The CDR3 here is CASSVEGFGANVLTF. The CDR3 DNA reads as TGTGCCAGCAGCGTAGAGGGGTTTGGGGCCAACGTCCTGACTTTC.

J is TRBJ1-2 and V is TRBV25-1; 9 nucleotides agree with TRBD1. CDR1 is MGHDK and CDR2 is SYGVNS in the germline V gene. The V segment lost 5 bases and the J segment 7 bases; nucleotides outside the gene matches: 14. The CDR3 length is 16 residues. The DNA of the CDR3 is TGTGCCAGCAGTCCAAAAACGGGACAGGGTGCTTCTGGCTACACCTTC. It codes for CASSPKTGQGASGYTF.